A single sample gave rise to the 21 T cell receptor beta chains below, sequenced in a study of blood T cell repertoires in COVID-19. Data came from immunoSEQ multiplex PCR; TCRdb stores just in-frame clones and leaves some out. Among fewer than 450,000 clones listed, 87% were seen once. Sequenced input: PBMCs or T cells enriched from blood (not recorded which). These receptors were obtained from a woman in her 30s who had recovered from COVID-19.

This clone was counted a few times. The gene calls are TRBV19 and TRBJ1-6; D remains unclear. Trimming took off 6 bases at V and 5 bases at J, with 8 bases between the two ends. CDR1 and CDR2 from the germline V gene are LNHDA and SQIVND (reference sequence). This CDR3 comprises 13 residues. This CDR3 reads CASSQANNSPLHF. The CDR3 DNA reads TGTGCCAGTAGCCAGGCTAATAATTCACCCCTCCACTTT.

The chain recombines TRBV3-1 (or the pseudogene TRBV3-2) with TRBJ2-7; TRBD1 matches at 10 bases. V shed 4 bases, J shed 6 bases, and the junction held 12 bases outside the gene matches. The length of the CDR3 is 16 residues. CDR1 and CDR2 from the germline V gene are LGHDT and YNNKEL (reference sequence). CDR3 in amino acids: CASSLAGGQGSTEQYF. CDR3 coding DNA: TGTGCCAGCAGCCTCGCGGGGGGACAGGGGTCTACCGAGCAGTACTTC.

This clone was detected once. This sequence joins TRBV7-2 and TRBJ1-3, with a tentative D call TRBD1 (6 bases). V was trimmed by 4 bases and J by 6 bases, leaving 13 bases between them. The CDR3 has 14 amino acids. The germline gives CDR1 SGHTA, CDR2 FQGNSA. In nucleotides, the CDR3 is TGTGCCAGCAGCTCCCGGGGGGCTAAAAACACCATATATTTT. Protein: CASSSRGAKNTIYF.

The gene calls are TRBV30 and TRBJ2-5; no reliable D call. This CDR3 has 14 residues. Germline V gene sequence: CDR1 GTSNPN, CDR2 SVGIG (reference sequence). The V gene lost 2 bases and the J gene lost 2 bases, with 12 bases spanning the gap. CDR3 protein: CAWSRRPEQETQYF. DNA of the CDR3: TGTGCCTGGAGTCGGAGACCCGAGCAAGAGACCCAGTACTTC. Combining the CDR3 with reference TRBV30 and TRBJ2-5 gives the whole variable domain SQTIHQWPATLVQPVGSPLSLECTVEGTSNPNLYWYRQAAGRGLQLLFYSVGIGQISSEVPQNLSASRPQDRQFILSSKKLLLSDSGFYLCAWSRRPEQETQYFGPGTRLLVL.

The rearrangement uses TRBV2 and TRBJ2-6; D call uncertain. The CDR3 length is 14 residues. The V gene's germline CDR1 is SNHLY and CDR2 FYNNEI. V was clipped by 3 bases and J by 1 base, with 4 bases between them. The DNA for the CDR3 is TGTGCCAGCAGTGAGCGTTCTGGGGCCAACGTCCTGACTTTC. Translating it yields CASSERSGANVLTF.

The V gene is TRBV4-1, the J gene TRBJ1-1; a possible D gene is TRBD1 (5 bases). Trimming removed 0 bases at V and 4 bases at J, with 18 bases between. CDR3 length: 17 residues. Germline-derived CDR1 and CDR2 are MGHRA and YSYEKL. The CDR3 nucleotides read TGCGCCAGCAGCCAAGATCCCCTTTTAGCCGGGGGCACTGAAGCTTTCTTT. Encoded protein: CASSQDPLLAGGTEAFF.

The CDR3 sequence: CASSYTRDRVGEQFF. The CDR3 region has the DNA TGTGCCAGCAGCTACACCAGGGACAGGGTAGGAGAGCAGTTCTTC. V and J are TRBV11-2 and TRBJ2-1; 9 bases are shared with TRBD1. The CDR3 extends over 15 amino acids. Trimming at V came to 4 bases and at J to 10 bases, leaving 11 bases not matched to a gene. Germline assignment: CDR1 SGHAT and CDR2 FQNNGV.

This clone was found once. V gene TRBV9 combines with J gene TRBJ2-2; 11 bases agree with TRBD2. This CDR3 region has 17 residues. CDR1 and CDR2 (germline): SGDLS, YYNGEE. V lost 2 bases, J lost 4 bases, and 7 bases stayed unmatched. CDR3 amino acids: CASSVLAGGLGTGELFF. CDR3 DNA sequence: TGTGCCAGCAGCGTCTTAGCGGGGGGGCTGGGCACCGGGGAGCTGTTTTTT.

The J gene is TRBJ2-7, the V gene TRBV2, with 7 bases that match TRBD2. Trimming took 7 bases from V and 0 from J; bases not matched to a gene: 3. Germline CDR1 and CDR2: SNHLY and FYNNEI. This CDR3 spans 13 amino acids. The CDR3 loop is CASNGGSSYEQYF. The DNA of the CDR3 is TGTGCCAGCAACGGGGGGAGCTCCTACGAGCAGTACTTC.

The chain combines TRBV5-5 with TRBJ2-2; the D gene is possibly TRBD1 (6 bases). CDR3 length equals 15 residues. Germline V gene data show CDR1 as SGHKS and CDR2 as YYEKEE (reference sequence). V was trimmed by 5 bases and J by 1 base, leaving 12 bases between them. In DNA, the CDR3 is TGTGCCAGCAGTGGGGGCGGATTGAACACCGGGGAGCTGTTTTTT. Translated, it gives CASSGGGLNTGELFF.

In regard to this clone: Germline and junction disagree at one end, which may indicate a read error. CDR3 sequence (DNA): TGCAGTGCCATACGGACAGTTACGCAGTATTTT. Residues: CSAIRTVTQYF. V and J are TRBV20-1 and TRBJ2-3, with D tentatively TRBD1 (6 bases). The CDR3 is 11 amino acids. Germline V gives CDR1 DFQATT, CDR2 SNEGSKA (reference sequence).

This clone was recorded once. The chain joins TRBV29-1 to TRBJ2-1; 7 bases map to TRBD2. The CDR3 has 15 amino acids. Germline trimming cut 6 bases from V and 6 bases from J; bases unmatched to any gene: 14. The germline gives CDR1 SQVTM, CDR2 ANQGSEA. The CDR3 sequence is CSVAGSRGGTNEQFF. CDR3 DNA sequence: TGCAGCGTCGCTGGGTCTAGGGGAGGGACCAATGAGCAGTTCTTC.

The chain is built from TRBV18 and TRBJ2-5, with 14 bases fitting TRBD2. V was clipped by 1 base and J by 0 bases; unmatched bases: 7. The CDR3 spans 19 residues. Germline V gene lookup returns CDR1 KGHSH and CDR2 LQKENI. CDR3 bases: TGTGCCAGCTCACCACTTAGCTGGACTAGCGGGGGGAACCAAGAGACCCAGTACTTC. It is translated as CASSPLSWTSGGNQETQYF.

The chain couples TRBV19 to TRBJ2-3, with D tentatively TRBD1 (6 bases). V lost 4 bases and J 3 bases, leaving 11 bases between the germline ends. Looked up from germline, CDR1 is LNHDA and CDR2 is SQIVND (reference sequence). The CDR3 consists of 14 residues. CDR3 nucleotide sequence: TGTGCCAGTAGTAGCACAGGGCGTACAGATACGCAGTATTTT. Protein sequence: CASSSTGRTDTQYF.

This sequence joins TRBV10-3 and TRBJ2-1; TRBD2 matches 10 bases. Germline V lookup: CDR1 ENHRY, CDR2 SYGVKD. This CDR3 has 13 residues. The V and J ends lost 4 bases and 7 bases, in that order; junction bases with no gene match: 1. As DNA, the CDR3 is TGTGCCATCAGTGGTAGCGGGGGGAATGAGCAGTTCTTC. This codes for CAISGSGGNEQFF.

Concerning this clone itself: The sample holds other DNA sequences that translate to the same CDR3. This rearrangement joins TRBV5-1 to TRBJ1-5; D remains unclear. The CDR3 runs 14 residues. In germline, CDR1 is SGHRS, CDR2 YFSETQ. Trimming removed 0 bases at V and 2 bases at J, with 6 bases between. The CDR3 reads CASSLGGGNQPQHF. The CDR3 DNA is TGCGCCAGCAGCTTGGGGGGAGGCAATCAGCCCCAGCATTTT.

The chain carries TRBV28 and TRBJ1-5; D might be TRBD1 (6 bases). The CDR3 sequence is 17 residues long. Germline V gene sequence: CDR1 MDHEN, CDR2 SYDVKM. Trimming removed 3 bases at V and 2 bases at J, with 17 bases between. The chain's CDR3 is CASSFALRSGGNQPQHF. The CDR3, as DNA: TGTGCCAGCAGTTTTGCACTAAGGTCAGGGGGCAATCAGCCCCAGCATTTT. The full variable domain, its missing parts supplied by reference TRBV28 and TRBJ1-5, is DVKVTQSSRYLVKRTGEKVFLECVQDMDHENMFWYRQDPGLGLRLIYFSYDVKMKEKGDIPEGYSVSREKKERFSLILESASTNQTSMYLCASSFALRSGGNQPQHFGDGTRLSIL.

The chain carries TRBV18 and TRBJ1-1, with 7 positions matching TRBD1. The germline V gene has CDR1 KGHSH and CDR2 LQKENI. V was clipped by 2 bases and J by 1 base; unmatched bases: 10. The CDR3 is made up of 17 amino acids. The CDR3 DNA reads as TGTGCCAGCTCACCAACAAGGGACAGCCCCCCGAACACTGAAGCTTTCTTT. This sequence encodes CASSPTRDSPPNTEAFF.

The chain joins TRBV7-9 to TRBJ2-2; D ambiguous. Germline V gene data show CDR1 as SEHNR and CDR2 as FQNEAQ (reference sequence). Trimming removed 5 bases from V and 4 bases from J, with 14 bases in between. The CDR3 runs 15 residues. CDR3 sequence reads: CASSPSRSGTGELFF. The DNA for the CDR3 is TGTGCCAGCAGCCCTTCTCGGTCTGGCACCGGGGAGCTGTTTTTT.

The chain is built from TRBV12-5 and TRBJ2-5; 8 positions match TRBD1. Trimming at V came to 2 bases and at J to 5 bases, leaving 10 bases not matched to a gene. CDR3 length: 16 amino acids. Per the germline V gene, CDR1 is LGHNT and CDR2 is FRNRAP. The CDR3 bases are TGTGCTAGTGGTTTGACCGGACAGGGAGGTGCGGAGACCCAGTACTTC. Its protein product is CASGLTGQGGAETQYF.

The chain has TRBV10-1 and TRBJ1-5; D ambiguous. This CDR3 has 13 residues. Trimming took 2 bases from V and 9 from J, leaving 11 bases between them. Germline lookup yields CDR1 WNHNN and CDR2 SYGVQD (reference sequence). CDR3 residues: CASSENGIAPQHF. The CDR3 coding sequence is TGCGCCAGCAGTGAGAACGGCATAGCGCCCCAGCATTTT.